One sample yielded the 27 T cell receptor beta chains listed below, sequenced in a study of blood T cell repertoires in COVID-19 (dated by TCRdb to 2018 to 2020). Receptor libraries were prepared by the immunoSEQ multiplex PCR assay. Not all clones reach the TCRdb copy of this immuneACCESS table, which keeps in-frame sequences only. Checked studies attribute under half of the gap to unresolved V genes and leave the rest unexplained. Here the sample has around 140,000 clones; 81% occur a single time. The ten largest make up about 7.5% of the sample. Specimen: peripheral blood. The source of these receptors is a human donor in a cohort sampled during active COVID-19.

V and J are TRBV7-9 and TRBJ2-7; perhaps TRBD1 as D (6 bases). The CDR3 runs to 17 residues. Trimming shortened V by 1 base and J by 1 base, and 17 bases separated the two germline ends. Looked up from germline, CDR1 is SEHNR and CDR2 is FQNEAQ (reference sequence). CDR3 residues: CASSLVVQGWVSYEQYF. The CDR3 DNA is TGTGCCAGCAGCTTAGTGGTACAGGGATGGGTTTCCTACGAGCAGTACTTC.

This clone came up once. This rearrangement joins TRBV6-2 or TRBV6-3 to TRBJ2-1, with 11 bases aligning to TRBD2. Germline values: CDR1 MNHEY, CDR2 SVGEGT. V shed 2 bases, J shed 5 bases, and the junction held 2 bases outside the gene matches. The CDR3 has 15 residues. In nucleotides, the CDR3 is TGTGCCAGCAGTTACGAACTAGCGGGGGACAATGAGCAGTTCTTC. This gives the protein CASSYELAGDNEQFF.

The chain combines TRBV6-5 with TRBJ2-7, with D possibly matching TRBD1 (5 bases). V dropped 2 bases and J dropped 1 base, with 12 bases sitting between them. Per germline, CDR1 MNHEY and CDR2 SVGAGI. The CDR3 is made up of 15 amino acids. CDR3 DNA sequence: TGTGCCAGCAGTTACGTCTCTGGGGCTTCCTACGAGCAGTACTTC. Translating it yields CASSYVSGASYEQYF.

The genes are TRBV5-4 and TRBJ2-7; TRBD2 matches at 13 bases. Losses at the gene ends were 2 bases for V and 4 bases for J; bases not matched to a gene: 12. Germline lookup yields CDR1 SGHNT and CDR2 YYREEE (reference sequence). The CDR3 spans 18 residues. Written as DNA, the CDR3 is TGTGCCAGCAGCTTCGGGGAACTAGCGGGAGGGCCGGTTTACGAGCAGTACTTC. Protein sequence: CASSFGELAGGPVYEQYF. The full variable domain, completed using reference TRBV5-4 and TRBJ2-7, is ETGVTQSPTHLIKTRGQQVTLRCSSQSGHNTVSWYQQALGQGPQFIFQYYREEENGRGNFPPRFSGLQFPNYSSELNVNALELDDSALYLCASSFGELAGGPVYEQYFGPGTRLTVT.

CDR3 in DNA: TGCGCCAGCAGCTTGGGGGGACAGGGGGACCGGGAACTGTTTTTT. It translates to CASSLGGQGDRELFF. The rearrangement joins TRBV5-1 to TRBJ1-4; 11 bases fit TRBD1. With V trimmed by 0 bases and J by 12 bases, 7 bases remained unmatched. Germline CDR1 SGHRS, CDR2 YFSETQ. This CDR3 has 15 amino acids.

The chain has TRBV18 and TRBJ2-7; no clear D. The CDR3 is made up of 14 amino acids. Trimming pared 0 bases from V and 4 bases from J, leaving 10 bases between. Germline CDR1 and CDR2: KGHSH and LQKENI. This CDR3 is CASSPPPRPYEQYF. The CDR3 nucleotides are TGTGCCAGCTCACCACCGCCGAGGCCGTACGAGCAGTACTTC. The full variable domain, with the rest looked up from reference TRBV18 and TRBJ2-7, is NAGVMQNPRHLVRRRGQEARLRCSPMKGHSHVYWYRQLPEEGLKFMVYLQKENIIDESGMPKERFSAEFPKEGPSILRIQQVVRGDSAAYFCASSPPPRPYEQYFGPGTRLTVT.

The rearrangement links TRBV21-1 to TRBJ2-2; the table's D call of TRBD2 was not tested on the DNA. TRBV21-1 represents a pseudogene. CDR3 size: 16 residues. CDR3: CASSIRTSGSSGELFF. The CDR3 DNA reads as TGTGCCAGCAGCATCAGGACTAGCGGGAGCTCCGGGGAGCTGTTTTTT.

This clone was observed a few times. V gene TRBV27 combines with J gene TRBJ2-5; a possible D gene is TRBD1 (5 bases). The CDR3 loop spans 14 amino acids. V lost 5 bases, J lost 2 bases, and 12 bases lay in between. Germline loops: CDR1 MNHEY, CDR2 SMNVEV (reference sequence). The CDR3 coding sequence is TGTGCCAGCAGTCCCGTGGGGCATCAAGAGACCCAGTACTTC. As protein: CASSPVGHQETQYF.

V is TRBV28 and J is TRBJ2-7; D remains unclear. The V and J ends lost 10 bases and 0 bases respectively, with 10 bases between them. Germline V CDR1 and CDR2: MDHEN, SYDVKM. This CDR3 comprises 12 residues. CDR3 in amino acids: CAITDTSYEQYF. The CDR3 nucleotides read TGTGCCATTACAGATACCTCCTACGAGCAGTACTTC. Complete variable domain (other parts from reference TRBV28 and TRBJ2-7): DVKVTQSSRYLVKRTGEKVFLECVQDMDHENMFWYRQDPGLGLRLIYFSYDVKMKEKGDIPEGYSVSREKKERFSLILESASTNQTSMYLCAITDTSYEQYFGPGTRLTVT.

V is TRBV28 and J is TRBJ2-5; D call uncertain. V lost 3 bases to trimming and J lost 5 bases, with 16 bases between them. This CDR3 region has 15 residues. The V gene's germline CDR1 is MDHEN and CDR2 SYDVKM. The CDR3 reads CASSFPPYTPETQYF. The DNA of the CDR3 is TGTGCCAGCAGTTTCCCCCCGTACACCCCCGAGACCCAGTACTTC.

This clone was found once. The CDR3 spells CSASRDGGYTF. The CDR3 bases are TGCAGTGCTAGTCGGGATGGCGGCTACACCTTC. This rearrangement joins TRBV20-1 to TRBJ1-2, with no clear D. The CDR3 covers 11 residues. V lost 3 bases to trimming and J lost 8 bases, with 10 bases between them. Germline loops: CDR1 DFQATT, CDR2 SNEGSKA (reference sequence).

CDR3 bases: TGTGCCAGCACCGCGGGGGAGGGAGGCTCCTACGAGCAGTACTTC. Amino acids: CASTAGEGGSYEQYF. The chain uses TRBV28 and TRBJ2-7, with 7 nucleotides matching TRBD2. Trimming at V came to 7 bases and at J to 0 bases, leaving 9 bases not matched to a gene. The CDR3 is made up of 15 amino acids. Germline values: CDR1 MDHEN, CDR2 SYDVKM.

The V and J genes are TRBV24-1 and TRBJ2-1; TRBD1 matches 7 bases. Germline CDR1 is KGHDR and CDR2 is SFDVKD. The CDR3 has 12 residues. Trimming at V came to 4 bases and at J to 13 bases, leaving 6 bases not matched to a gene. The CDR3 DNA is TGTGCCACCAGTGACCCCGGGACAGTCCAGTTCTTC. Protein product: CATSDPGTVQFF.

The rearrangement links TRBV28 to TRBJ2-7; 9 nucleotides line up with TRBD1. The trim removed 5 bases at V and 5 bases at J, leaving 10 bases unmatched. This CDR3 spans 15 amino acids. From germline, CDR1 is MDHEN and CDR2 SYDVKM. The CDR3 loop is CASSALGQGPNEQYF. The CDR3, as DNA: TGTGCCAGCAGTGCACTGGGACAGGGTCCCAACGAGCAGTACTTC.

This clone was counted between two and nine times. The chain uses TRBV6-5 and TRBJ2-2, with 9 bases identical to TRBD1. The CDR3 length is 15 residues. Losses at the gene ends were 6 bases for V and 4 bases for J; bases not matched to a gene: 6. CDR1 and CDR2 (germline): MNHEY, SVGAGI. The CDR3 DNA follows: TGTGCCAGCAGCCCACAGGGGGCCGTCACCGGGGAGCTGTTTTTT. It specifies CASSPQGAVTGELFF.

The rearrangement joins TRBV12-3 or TRBV12-4 to TRBJ2-7; D perhaps matches TRBD2 (6 bases). V lost 6 bases to trimming and J lost 4 bases, with 13 bases between them. The CDR3 has 13 amino acids. This chain's CDR3 is CASRPTRPYEQYF. CDR3 sequence (DNA): TGTGCCAGCAGACCGACTAGACCTTACGAGCAGTACTTC.

This clone appeared a few times. The chain uses TRBV5-4 and TRBJ2-5; unclear D gene. Germline-derived CDR1 and CDR2 are SGHNT and YYREEE (reference sequence). V was clipped by 2 bases and J by 2 bases, with 10 bases between them. This CDR3 is built from 14 residues. The CDR3 coding sequence is TGTGCCAGCAGCTTAAGAAGCGAGCAAGAGACCCAGTACTTC. It yields the protein CASSLRSEQETQYF.

The chain has TRBV28 and TRBJ2-7; weak D call: TRBD1 (6 bases). Germline-derived CDR1 and CDR2 are MDHEN and SYDVKM. The CDR3 covers 13 residues. Trimming shortened V by 8 bases and J by 5 bases, and 16 bases separated the two germline ends. The CDR3 protein is CASSPGRGHEQYF. The CDR3 DNA is TGTGCCAGCTCCCCGGGCAGGGGCCACGAGCAGTACTTC.

This clone occurred once. The chain uses TRBV7-3 and TRBJ1-1, with TRBD1 matching over 8 bases. The germline gives CDR1 SGHTA, CDR2 FQGTGA. The CDR3 is 17 residues long. V lost 5 bases to trimming and J lost 1 base; unmatched junction nucleotides: 12. The CDR3 is CASSPHYSGTGNTEAFF. CDR3 in DNA: TGTGCCAGCAGCCCGCATTACAGCGGGACAGGGAACACTGAAGCTTTCTTT.

This chain links TRBV9 with TRBJ2-1, with a possible D match to TRBD1 (6 bases). The CDR3 length is 15 residues. Germline CDR1 SGDLS, CDR2 YYNGEE. Trimming stripped 0 bases from V and 5 bases from J, with 12 bases between. The CDR3 DNA follows: TGTGCCAGCAGCGTAGGTTCGGGACATAACAATGAGCAGTTCTTC. Its translation is CASSVGSGHNNEQFF.

The table lists this clone with a few counts. V usage is TRBV2 and J usage is TRBJ2-7; D is unclear. This CDR3 region has 14 residues. Looked up from germline, CDR1 is SNHLY and CDR2 is FYNNEI. The ends were cut back, 2 bases at V and 2 bases at J, with 10 bases in the middle. CDR3 protein: CASSEWPYTYEQYF. The CDR3 DNA is TGTGCCAGCAGTGAATGGCCGTATACCTACGAGCAGTACTTC.

V and J are TRBV27 and TRBJ2-7; 7 nucleotides match TRBD1. Unmatched junction bases numbered 3, after V lost 4 bases and J lost 0 bases. The CDR3 is 14 amino acids. Germline V gives CDR1 MNHEY, CDR2 SMNVEV (reference sequence). The CDR3 protein is CASSWTGTSYEQYF. The CDR3 DNA reads TGTGCCAGCAGTTGGACAGGAACCTCCTACGAGCAGTACTTC.

The chain is built from TRBV27 and TRBJ2-7, with 15 bases fitting TRBD2. V shed 2 bases and J 0 bases; nucleotides not matched to a gene: 5. The CDR3 contains 18 residues. CDR1 is MNHEY, CDR2 SMNVEV, per germline (reference sequence). CDR3 protein: CASSLRTSGRDFSYEQYF. The CDR3 DNA sequence: TGTGCCAGCAGTTTACGGACTAGCGGGAGGGATTTCTCCTACGAGCAGTACTTC.

The chain joins TRBV4-2 to TRBJ2-2; no clear D gene. Trimming pared 5 bases from V and 4 bases from J, leaving 17 bases between. Germline V gives CDR1 LGHNA, CDR2 YNFKEQ. This CDR3 comprises 16 residues. Here the CDR3 reads CASSSPQSSSTGELFF. DNA for the CDR3: TGTGCCAGCAGCTCCCCTCAGTCTAGTAGCACCGGGGAGCTGTTTTTT.

The rearrangement uses TRBV7-2 and TRBJ2-3; weak D call: TRBD2 (5 bases). Trimming shortened V by 2 bases and J by 4 bases, and 16 bases separated the two germline ends. This CDR3 spans 16 amino acids. Germline V lookup: CDR1 SGHTA, CDR2 FQGNSA. The DNA of the CDR3 is TGTGCCAGCAGCTTAAGATACGGGAAGTTTTCAGATACGCAGTATTTT. As protein: CASSLRYGKFSDTQYF.

The chain has TRBV5-1 and TRBJ2-7; 10 bases align to TRBD1. Germline V CDR1 and CDR2: SGHRS, YFSETQ. The CDR3 totals 16 residues. J was trimmed by 2 bases and V by 1 base; bases with no gene match: 6. The CDR3 DNA reads as TGCGCCAGCAGCTTGTTGCCGGGACAGGGGACCTACGAGCAGTACTTC. Translated, it gives CASSLLPGQGTYEQYF.

The chain is built from TRBV13 and TRBJ2-3; 7 nucleotides line up with TRBD1. Germline lookup yields CDR1 PRHDT and CDR2 FYEKMQ (reference sequence). This CDR3 is 16 amino acids long. Trimming removed 4 bases from V and 0 bases from J; junction bases left unmatched: 7. The CDR3 reads CASSSSRDSSTDTQYF. The CDR3 DNA sequence: TGTGCCAGCAGCTCTTCCCGGGACAGTAGCACAGATACGCAGTATTTT. Combining the CDR3 with reference TRBV13 and TRBJ2-3 gives the whole variable domain AAGVIQSPRHLIKEKRETATLKCYPIPRHDTVYWYQQGPGQDPQFLISFYEKMQSDKGSIPDRFSAQQFSDYHSELNMSSLELGDSALYFCASSSSRDSSTDTQYFGPGTRLTVL.